The rows below give T cell receptor beta chains drawn from one sample of a study of OX40 agonist ivuxolimab in advanced cancers. Measured with immunoSEQ multiplex PCR; TCRdb has only the in-frame clones, and not every one. Of approximately 31,000 clones listed, roughly 90% are singletons. Sequenced here: CD4+ or CD8+ T cells sorted from blood, sampled in a trial of the OX40 agonist ivuxolimab. Source of these receptors: an adult with an advanced solid tumor such as melanoma, head and neck, liver or kidney cancer. CDR3s include the opening cysteine and the closing phenylalanine or tryptophan. The D gene is left open where the match is weak. Clone size, where shown, is once, few, many, or a class for clones that have expanded.

cdr3_aa cdr3_nt d_call v_call clone_size j_call
CAISVGQSSYEQYF TGTGCCATCAGTGTGGGACAGAGCTCCTACGAGCAGTACTTC TRBD1 TRBV10-3 . TRBJ2-7
CASSLLAYEQYF TGTGCCAGCAGTTTACTCGCCTACGAGCAGTACTTC . TRBV28 . TRBJ2-7
CASSLAADSYNEQFF TGCGCCAGCAGCTTGGCCGCGGATTCCTACAATGAGCAGTTCTTC . TRBV5-1 . TRBJ2-1
CASSLAVPEAFF TGTGCCAGCAGCTTAGCAGTCCCTGAAGCTTTCTTT . TRBV7-9 . TRBJ1-1
CASSLTGSSSYNSPLHF TGTGCCAGCAGCTTAACAGGGTCGAGCTCCTATAATTCACCCCTCCACTTT . TRBV7-8 . TRBJ1-6
CASSPPSGERLAGIQETQYF TGTGCCAGCAGCCCCCCCTCGGGGGAAAGACTAGCGGGGATTCAAGAGACCCAGTACTTC . TRBV21-1 once TRBJ2-5
CASSPPSGKYPYNEQFF TGTGCCAGCTCACCACCTAGCGGGAAATACCCTTACAATGAGCAGTTCTTC TRBD2 TRBV18 . TRBJ2-1
CASSPGLLSYEQYF TGCGCCAGCAGCCCTGGACTCCTATCCTACGAGCAGTACTTC . TRBV4-1 . TRBJ2-7
CASSPERVAGPTRTDTQYF TGCGCCAGCAGCCCAGAGAGGGTAGCGGGACCTACCCGCACAGATACGCAGTATTTT TRBD2 TRBV4-3 . TRBJ2-3
CASSEEVERVFPLNEQFF TGTGCCAGCAGTGAAGAAGTAGAAAGGGTCTTTCCCCTCAATGAGCAGTTCTTC . TRBV2 . TRBJ2-1
CASSPGLAGNEQFF TGCGCCAGCAGCCCGGGACTAGCGGGCAATGAGCAGTTCTTC TRBD2 TRBV4-3 . TRBJ2-1
CASSLPGQGFGELFF TGTGCCAGCAGTTTACCGGGACAGGGGTTCGGGGAGCTGTTTTTT TRBD1 TRBV28 . TRBJ2-2
CASSQEDPPLSAGVNEQFF TGTGCCAGCAGCCAAGAAGACCCCCCACTCTCGGCAGGGGTTAATGAGCAGTTCTTC . TRBV14 once TRBJ2-1
CASRDSAFSGANVLTF TGTGCCAGCCGGGACAGTGCTTTCTCTGGGGCCAACGTCCTGACTTTC TRBD1 TRBV7-9 . TRBJ2-6
CASSQEIAPGTQHF TGCGCCAGCAGCCAAGAGATTGCCCCCGGGACTCAGCATTTT . TRBV4-1 . TRBJ1-5
CAWSSQASPEEAFF TGTGCCTGGAGTAGTCAGGCCTCGCCGGAGGAAGCTTTCTTT . TRBV30 . TRBJ1-1
CAWSGGTEQGAEETQYF TGTGCCTGGAGTGGGGGGACAGAGCAGGGGGCCGAAGAGACCCAGTACTTC TRBD1 TRBV30 . TRBJ2-5
CASQYGQGKDEQFF TGTGCCAGCCAATATGGACAGGGGAAGGATGAGCAGTTCTTC TRBD1 TRBV2 . TRBJ2-1
CASSYGTLYEQFF TGTGCCAGCAGCTACGGGACTCTCTATGAGCAGTTCTTC . TRBV7-2 . TRBJ2-1
CASSQGTGDSLEDTQYF TGCGCCAGCAGCCAGGGTACTGGGGACAGCCTTGAGGATACGCAGTATTTT TRBD1 TRBV4-3 . TRBJ2-3
CASSFRTLNAEAFF TGCGCCAGCAGCTTCCGGACCCTTAACGCTGAAGCTTTCTTT . TRBV5-1 . TRBJ1-1
CASSQGTGGAEGYTF TGTGCCAGCAGTCAAGGGACAGGGGGCGCGGAGGGCTACACCTTC TRBD1 TRBV6-1 . TRBJ1-2
CASSDPTSNYEQYF TGTGCCAGCAGTGACCCGACTAGCAACTACGAGCAGTACTTC TRBD2 TRBV6-1 once TRBJ2-7
CASSLILTRGLYEQYF TGTGCCAGCAGTTTAATTCTGACGAGGGGGCTATACGAGCAGTACTTC TRBD1 TRBV27 . TRBJ2-7